Below, 30 T cell receptor beta chains from the same sample are listed, as sequenced in a study of blood T cell repertoires in COVID-19. Clones were sequenced by immunoSEQ multiplex PCR, and TCRdb holds only the in-frame ones, with some missing. The sample shows around 200,000 clones, approximately 85% of them seen only once. Sequencing was done on a sample of peripheral blood. The receptors here all came from a human donor with active or convalescent COVID-19. The donor label of this sample is uncertain.

The CDR3 DNA sequence: TGTGCCTGCGCGGGGGGGGCGCGGGGAGTTGAGACCCAGTACTTC. Its protein product is CACAGGARGVETQYF. The chain uses TRBV30 and TRBJ2-5; 9 bases are a match to TRBD2. Trimming cost V 6 bases and J 5 bases; bases outside gene matches: 13. The CDR3 extends over 15 amino acids. CDR1 is GTSNPN, CDR2 SVGIG, per germline (reference sequence).

The rearrangement links TRBV28 to TRBJ2-7, with TRBD2 identical over 14 bases. Germline lookup yields CDR1 MDHEN and CDR2 SYDVKM. V lost 6 bases to trimming and J lost 2 bases; unmatched junction nucleotides: 9. The CDR3 sequence is 17 residues long. This CDR3 is CASSTGTSGRVPYEQYF. Written as DNA, the CDR3 is TGTGCCAGCAGCACCGGGACTAGCGGGAGAGTTCCCTACGAGCAGTACTTC.

This clone was found a few times. This chain joins TRBV20-1 and TRBJ2-2, with 8 positions matching TRBD2. Germline CDR1 DFQATT, CDR2 SNEGSKA (reference sequence). Trimming removed 3 bases from V and 3 bases from J; junction bases left unmatched: 12. The CDR3 extends over 17 amino acids. As DNA, the CDR3 is TGCAGTGCTAGTGTTGGAGGAGCGGGAGCCCACACCGGGGAGCTGTTTTTT. Its translation: CSASVGGAGAHTGELFF.

This clone has just a few counts. This chain links TRBV12-5 with TRBJ2-7; possibly TRBD2 for D (6 bases). V was clipped by 5 bases and J by 3 bases, with 14 bases between them. Germline assignment: CDR1 LGHNT and CDR2 FRNRAP. The CDR3 runs 14 residues. The CDR3 loop reads CASGPGLDVYEQYF. CDR3 bases: TGTGCTAGTGGTCCGGGACTCGACGTCTACGAGCAGTACTTC.

The V call is TRBV4-1, the J call TRBJ2-2; TRBD1 might be the D (5 bases). The CDR3 is made up of 18 amino acids. Germline V CDR1 and CDR2: MGHRA, YSYEKL. The V end lost 3 bases, the J end lost 4 bases, and 21 bases lay between the germline ends. The CDR3 region is CASSHPSQGVVGTGELFF. The CDR3 DNA reads TGCGCCAGCAGCCATCCTTCCCAAGGGGTTGTTGGCACCGGGGAGCTGTTTTTT.

The rearrangement joins TRBV4-2 to TRBJ2-1; TRBD1 might be the D (5 bases). Trimming left V 4 bases short and J 7 bases short, with 14 bases between. The CDR3 runs 14 residues. Germline CDR1 reads LGHNA; CDR2 reads YNFKEQ. CDR3 protein: CASSRQTLGNEQFF. The CDR3 DNA reads TGTGCCAGCAGCCGACAGACACTTGGAAATGAGCAGTTCTTC.

CDR3 in amino acids: CASSANYVGGSREKLFF. CDR3 sequence (DNA): TGTGCCAGTAGTGCTAACTACGTCGGGGGATCGCGTGAAAAACTGTTTTTT. This chain links TRBV19 with TRBJ1-4; a possible D gene is TRBD1 (5 bases). The germline gives CDR1 LNHDA, CDR2 SQIVND (reference sequence). The V gene lost 5 bases and the J gene lost 7 bases, with 23 bases spanning the gap. The CDR3 length is 17 residues.

The gene calls are TRBV5-5 and TRBJ1-5; 7 nucleotides align to TRBD1. Germline V CDR1 and CDR2: SGHKS, YYEKEE (reference sequence). J was trimmed by 5 bases and V by 4 bases; bases with no gene match: 15. The CDR3 totals 17 residues. The CDR3 spells CASSRLPIRGSDQPQHF. CDR3 bases: TGTGCCAGCAGCCGGTTGCCGATCAGGGGGAGTGATCAGCCCCAGCATTTT. The full variable domain, its missing parts supplied by reference TRBV5-5 and TRBJ1-5, is DAGVTQSPTHLIKTRGQQVTLRCSPISGHKSVSWYQQVLGQGPQFIFQYYEKEERGRGNFPDRFSARQFPNYSSELNVNALLLGDSALYLCASSRLPIRGSDQPQHFGDGTRLSIL.

The chain employs TRBV12-5 and TRBJ2-3; TRBD2 matches 9 bases. CDR3 length: 18 amino acids. V was pared by 1 base and J by 3 bases, with 11 bases of the junction left unmatched. CDR1 and CDR2 (germline): LGHNT, FRNRAP. DNA for the CDR3: TGTGCTAGTGGTTTGGCCTTTGTTAGCGGGGGCCCTACAGATACGCAGTATTTT. Its translation: CASGLAFVSGGPTDTQYF.

The V gene is TRBV2, the J gene TRBJ1-2, with 10 bases fitting TRBD1. The CDR3 covers 15 residues. The germline CDR1 and CDR2 sequences are SNHLY and FYNNEI. The trim removed 6 bases at V and 8 bases at J, leaving 12 bases unmatched. Here the CDR3 reads CASSLPLGTGVGYTF. CDR3 nucleotides: TGTGCCAGCAGCCTGCCGTTAGGGACAGGGGTAGGCTACACCTTC.

J is TRBJ2-2 and V is TRBV10-3; TRBD1 aligns across 8 bases. From germline, CDR1 is ENHRY and CDR2 SYGVKD. The V gene end was trimmed by 5 bases and the J gene end by 1 base; junction bases not matched to a gene: 3. This CDR3 comprises 15 residues. The CDR3 nucleotides read TGTGCCATCAGTAACAGGGGGGTGAACACCGGGGAGCTGTTTTTT. Translation: CAISNRGVNTGELFF.

This chain connects TRBV7-2 to TRBJ2-7; TRBD2 agrees at 8 bases. V lost 6 bases, J lost 0 bases, and 4 bases stayed unmatched. The CDR3 consists of 14 residues. Germline V gene lookup returns CDR1 SGHTA and CDR2 FQGNSA. The CDR3, as DNA: TGTGCCAGCAGTTACAGCGGGGGCTCCTACGAGCAGTACTTC. This encodes CASSYSGGSYEQYF.

The chain couples TRBV11-3 to TRBJ2-1, with TRBD2 matching over 8 bases. V lost 1 base and J lost 2; bases outside the gene matches: 1. This CDR3 is built from 15 residues. Germline CDR1 and CDR2: SGHNT and YENEEA. CDR3 region: CASSLAGGAYNEQFF. Here the CDR3 DNA reads TGTGCCAGCAGCTTAGCGGGAGGGGCCTACAATGAGCAGTTCTTC. Drawing the rest from reference TRBV11-3 and TRBJ2-1, the complete variable domain is EAGVVQSPRYKIIEKKQPVAFWCNPISGHNTLYWYLQNLGQGPELLIRYENEEAVDDSQLPKDRFSAERLKGVDSTLKIQPAELGDSAVYLCASSLAGGAYNEQFFGPGTRLTVL.

V gene TRBV6-5 combines with J gene TRBJ1-2; 8 bases agree with TRBD1. CDR1 is MNHEY, CDR2 SVGAGI, per germline. CDR3 length equals 13 residues. The V and J ends lost 6 bases and 4 bases, in that order; junction bases with no gene match: 4. For the CDR3, the DNA is TGTGCCAGCAGCACAGGGGGTCCCTATGGCTACACCTTC. As protein: CASSTGGPYGYTF.

V usage is TRBV6-5 and J usage is TRBJ2-5; TRBD2 matches at 7 bases. The V gene end was trimmed by 4 bases and the J gene end by 4 bases; junction bases not matched to a gene: 9. CDR3 length: 15 residues. Germline lookup yields CDR1 MNHEY and CDR2 SVGAGI. CDR3 DNA sequence: TGTGCCAGCAGTTCCGCCGGGCGGGAGCGAGAGACCCAGTACTTC. It encodes CASSSAGRERETQYF.

This sequence joins TRBV9 and TRBJ1-1; D gene unclear. The CDR3 is 11 amino acids. In germline, CDR1 is SGDLS, CDR2 YYNGEE. V was pared by 7 bases and J by 4 bases, with 8 bases between. CDR3 sequence reads: CASGSLTEAFF. In nucleotides, the CDR3 is TGTGCCAGCGGGAGCCTCACTGAAGCTTTCTTT.

The chain couples TRBV11-2 to TRBJ2-1, with D possibly being TRBD1 (5 bases). This CDR3 is 16 amino acids long. V shed 5 bases and J shed 8 bases, with 22 bases lying between them. The germline gives CDR1 SGHAT, CDR2 FQNNGV. For the CDR3, the DNA is TGTGCCAGCAGCCCGAACCCCCAAGGGCCAGGGCATGAGCAGTTCTTC. Its translation is CASSPNPQGPGHEQFF.

The CDR3 nucleotides are TGTGCCAGCTCACCTGGGACAGCACTAGCCAAAAACATTCAGTACTTC. This translates into CASSPGTALAKNIQYF. The V gene is TRBV18, the J gene TRBJ2-4; TRBD1 agrees at 7 bases. The CDR3 is 16 amino acids. Germline values: CDR1 KGHSH, CDR2 LQKENI. After removal of 3 bases from V and 0 bases from J, the junction contained 5 bases not matched to a gene.

A few counts support this clone. Additional DNA sequences in this sample encode the identical CDR3. The chain carries TRBV2 and TRBJ1-5; D is undetermined. Trimming removed 4 bases from V and 7 bases from J, with 11 bases in between. This CDR3 region has 13 residues. CDR1 is SNHLY, CDR2 FYNNEI, per germline. CDR3 protein: CASSVEGGQPQHF. CDR3 nucleotide sequence: TGTGCCAGCAGTGTAGAGGGAGGGCAGCCCCAGCATTTT.

A single count supports this clone. V gene TRBV7-2 combines with J gene TRBJ2-7; 7 nucleotides agree with TRBD1. Germline CDR1 is SGHTA and CDR2 is FQGNSA. V shed 2 bases, J shed 3 bases, and the junction held 7 bases outside the gene matches. The CDR3 totals 15 residues. CDR3 in DNA: TGTGCCAGCAGCTTAAGGTTCCAGGGGGACTACGAGCAGTACTTC. This gives the protein CASSLRFQGDYEQYF.

The V call is TRBV28, the J call TRBJ2-7; 9 bases fit TRBD1. This CDR3 comprises 20 residues. Losses at the gene ends were 3 bases for V and 4 bases for J; bases not matched to a gene: 22. Germline loops: CDR1 MDHEN, CDR2 SYDVKM. CDR3 loop: CASSFSGTGSVIYPGYEQYF. CDR3 in DNA: TGTGCCAGCAGTTTTTCCGGGACAGGGTCCGTCATATACCCCGGTTACGAGCAGTACTTC.

The CDR3 region has the DNA TGTGCCAGCAGCGCCGGGACTGGACACGAGCAGTACTTC. Protein sequence: CASSAGTGHEQYF. The chain has TRBV11-3 and TRBJ2-7; maybe TRBD2 (6 bases). V lost 5 bases to trimming and J lost 5 bases, with 13 bases between them. This CDR3 is built from 13 residues. Germline CDR1 and CDR2: SGHNT and YENEEA.

This rearrangement joins TRBV30 to TRBJ2-3; D ambiguous. Germline V gene lookup returns CDR1 GTSNPN and CDR2 SVGIG (reference sequence). The CDR3 length is 16 residues. With 1 base removed from V and 2 bases from J, the gap between germline ends came to 16 bases. CDR3 amino acids: CAWSASLGTPTDTQYF. The CDR3, as DNA: TGTGCCTGGAGTGCCTCCCTAGGTACGCCCACAGATACGCAGTATTTT.

The V and J genes are TRBV6-1 and TRBJ2-5; TRBD2 might be the D (5 bases). Germline CDR1 is MNHNS and CDR2 is SASEGT. V lost 0 bases to trimming and J lost 3 bases, with 14 bases between them. This CDR3 has 16 residues. The CDR3 here is CASSEASGRPKETQYF. The CDR3 region has the DNA TGTGCCAGCAGTGAAGCCAGCGGCCGCCCTAAAGAGACCCAGTACTTC.

The chain joins TRBV5-1 to TRBJ2-7; 11 bases match TRBD2. V was clipped by 2 bases and J by 2 bases; unmatched bases: 6. This CDR3 is built from 16 residues. The germline gives CDR1 SGHRS, CDR2 YFSETQ. The DNA of the CDR3 is TGCGCCAGCAGCTTAGACCCGACTAGCGGGGCCTACGAGCAGTACTTC. Protein: CASSLDPTSGAYEQYF.

The table lists this clone with a few counts. V gene TRBV7-3 combines with J gene TRBJ2-3; 11 positions match TRBD2. The CDR3 covers 17 residues. Looked up from germline, CDR1 is SGHTA and CDR2 is FQGTGA. Germline trimming cut 5 bases from V and 3 bases from J; bases unmatched to any gene: 10. The CDR3 is CASSTYGPSGRTDTQYF. In DNA form, the CDR3 reads TGTGCCAGCAGCACTTACGGGCCTAGCGGGAGGACAGATACGCAGTATTTT. Full variable domain (remainder filled in from reference TRBV7-3 and TRBJ2-3): GAGVSQTPSNKVTEKGKYVELRCDPISGHTALYWYRQSLGQGPEFLIYFQGTGAADDSGLPNDRFFAVRPEGSVSTLKIQRTERGDSAVYLCASSTYGPSGRTDTQYFGPGTRLTVL.

The chain links TRBV21-1 to TRBJ2-5; TRBD2 reflects the table's D call only, with no check against the DNA. TRBV21-1 is designated a pseudogene. The CDR3 is 17 residues long. The CDR3 nucleotides are TGTGCCAGCAGCAAAAAAGGGTGGCGGGGACGTCAAGAGACCCAGTACTTC. It specifies CASSKKGWRGRQETQYF.

V usage is TRBV3-1 (or the pseudogene TRBV3-2) and J usage is TRBJ2-7, with 9 bases identical to TRBD1. Germline V gene lookup returns CDR1 LGHDT and CDR2 YNNKEL (reference sequence). The length of the CDR3 is 14 residues. V dropped 3 bases and J dropped 6; count of bases not matched to a gene: 6. Written as DNA, the CDR3 is TGTGCCAGCAGCCATGGGACAGGGTTCCTCGAGCAGTACTTC. Protein: CASSHGTGFLEQYF.

The chain joins TRBV7-9 to TRBJ2-7; D may be TRBD1 (7 bases). Trimming stripped 2 bases from V and 1 base from J, with 18 bases between. CDR1 is SEHNR and CDR2 is FQNEAQ in the germline V gene (reference sequence). This CDR3 comprises 17 residues. CDR3 loop: CASSLRPRSGGSYEQYF. In DNA, the CDR3 is TGTGCCAGCAGCTTAAGGCCCAGGTCAGGGGGGTCCTACGAGCAGTACTTC. The whole variable domain, remainder taken from reference TRBV7-9 and TRBJ2-7, is DTGVSQNPRHKITKRGQNVTFRCDPISEHNRLYWYRQTLGQGPEFLTYFQNEAQLEKSRLLSDRFSAERPKGSFSTLEIQRTEQGDSAMYLCASSLRPRSGGSYEQYFGPGTRLTVT.

The genes are TRBV5-1 and TRBJ1-6, with D uncertain. V dropped 7 bases and J dropped 10 bases, with 18 bases sitting between them. Germline assignment: CDR1 SGHRS and CDR2 YFSETQ. This CDR3 contains 14 residues. CDR3 nucleotide sequence: TGCGCCAGCCGCCGACACGGCGTTTTCTCACCCCTCCACTTT. This encodes CASRRHGVFSPLHF.